The 30 T cell receptor beta chains given below trace back to one sample, sequenced in a study of cytomegalovirus exposure and HLA in healthy donors. PCR primers comprised 60 Vbeta and 13 Jbeta primers. The assay was immunoSEQ multiplex PCR, and TCRdb's table has in-frame clones only and misses some. There are 150,000 to 200,000 clones in the sample; about four fifths occur only once, and about 1.8% lies in the top ten. The sequencing sample was made of PBMCs. These receptors all come from a man aged 18 to 30 in good health and CMV-seronegative.

The chain is built from TRBV29-1 and TRBJ2-4, with D possibly being TRBD1 (5 bases). The V and J ends lost 6 bases and 0 bases respectively, with 12 bases between them. The CDR3 is made up of 14 amino acids. Per germline, CDR1 SQVTM and CDR2 ANQGSEA. The CDR3: CSVQARLAKNIQYF. The DNA of the CDR3 is TGCAGCGTACAGGCACGACTAGCCAAAAACATTCAGTACTTC. Drawing the rest from reference TRBV29-1 and TRBJ2-4, the complete variable domain is SAVISQKPSRDICQRGTSLTIQCQVDSQVTMMFWYRQQPGQSLTLIATANQGSEATYESGFVIDKFPISRPNLTFSTLTVSNMSPEDSSIYLCSVQARLAKNIQYFGAGTRLSVL.

This sequence joins TRBV11-3 and TRBJ1-3, with 8 bases aligning to TRBD1. V was clipped by 3 bases and J by 3 bases; unmatched bases: 4. Germline CDR1 reads SGHNT; CDR2 reads YENEEA. This CDR3 region has 15 residues. The CDR3, as DNA: TGTGCCAGCAGCTTTGGACAGGGAGTTGGAAACACCATATATTTT. It codes for CASSFGQGVGNTIYF. Variable domain in full (rest from reference TRBV11-3 and TRBJ1-3): EAGVVQSPRYKIIEKKQPVAFWCNPISGHNTLYWYLQNLGQGPELLIRYENEEAVDDSQLPKDRFSAERLKGVDSTLKIQPAELGDSAVYLCASSFGQGVGNTIYFGEGSWLTVV.

The chain couples TRBV6-1 to TRBJ1-4; D might be TRBD1 (5 bases). V lost 1 base and J lost 4, with 10 bases in between. The CDR3 extends over 15 amino acids. In germline, CDR1 is MNHNS, CDR2 SASEGT. The CDR3 nucleotides are TGTGCCAGCAGTGAAGTGGGGCCGGATAATGAAAAACTGTTTTTT. Amino acids: CASSEVGPDNEKLFF.

V and J are TRBV7-9 and TRBJ1-1; tentatively, D is TRBD1 (6 bases). Per germline, CDR1 SEHNR and CDR2 FQNEAQ (reference sequence). Trimming stripped 5 bases from V and 5 bases from J, with 12 bases between. This CDR3 has 13 amino acids. CDR3 DNA sequence: TGTGCCAGCAGCCGCGCGGACAGAACTGAAGCTTTCTTT. Translating gives CASSRADRTEAFF.

The gene calls are TRBV5-1 and TRBJ2-3; D remains unclear. Germline V gives CDR1 SGHRS, CDR2 YFSETQ. The CDR3 contains 15 residues. The V gene lost 1 base and the J gene lost 1 base, with 10 bases spanning the gap. CDR3 loop: CASSLYPWRTDTQYF. CDR3 DNA: TGCGCCAGCAGCTTGTATCCATGGCGCACAGATACGCAGTATTTT.

This clone showed up just a few times. The rearrangement joins TRBV10-2 to TRBJ2-6, with a possible D match to TRBD2 (6 bases). Trimming stripped 4 bases from V and 2 bases from J, with 9 bases between. The CDR3 totals 15 residues. Germline V gene sequence: CDR1 WSHSY, CDR2 SAAADI. CDR3: CASSGGNTGANVLTF. The CDR3 bases are TGCGCCAGCAGTGGCGGGAATACTGGGGCCAACGTCCTGACTTTC.

The rearrangement links TRBV7-2 to TRBJ2-5; TRBD2 aligns across 11 bases. V lost 1 base and J lost 6; bases outside the gene matches: 10. The germline CDR1 and CDR2 sequences are SGHTA and FQGNSA. This CDR3 region has 17 residues. The CDR3 region has the DNA TGTGCCAGCAGCTTAGTGTCTCTAGCGGGGGGCCCGAAGACCCAGTACTTC. It yields the protein CASSLVSLAGGPKTQYF. Together with reference TRBV7-2 and TRBJ2-5, the CDR3 gives the full variable domain: GAGVSQSPSNKVTEKGKDVELRCDPISGHTALYWYRQSLGQGLEFLIYFQGNSAPDKSGLPSDRFSAERTGGSVSTLTIQRTQQEDSAVYLCASSLVSLAGGPKTQYFGPGTRLLVL.

V and J are TRBV2 and TRBJ2-7; 10 bases line up with TRBD1. Germline V gene data show CDR1 as SNHLY and CDR2 as FYNNEI. CDR3 length: 15 residues. V trimming: 5 bases; J trimming: 3 bases; junction bases outside the gene matches: 7. DNA of the CDR3: TGTGCCAGCAGTACAGGACAGGGGGTGAACTACGAGCAGTACTTC. Protein sequence: CASSTGQGVNYEQYF.

The V and J genes are TRBV5-1 and TRBJ2-7; the match to TRBD1 covers 8 bases. CDR1 SGHRS and CDR2 YFSETQ come from the germline V gene. This CDR3 has 13 amino acids. With V trimmed by 4 bases and J by 3 bases, 3 bases remained unmatched. CDR3 DNA sequence: TGCGCCAGCAGCGGGACAGGTAACTACGAGCAGTACTTC. Its translation is CASSGTGNYEQYF. Filled out from reference TRBV5-1 and TRBJ2-7, the complete variable domain reads KAGVTQTPRYLIKTRGQQVTLSCSPISGHRSVSWYQQTPGQGLQFLFEYFSETQRNKGNFPGRFSGRQFSNSRSEMNVSTLELGDSALYLCASSGTGNYEQYFGPGTRLTVT.

In regard to this clone: The sample carries other DNA sequences with the same CDR3. V is TRBV29-1 and J is TRBJ2-2, with a tentative D call TRBD1 (6 bases). V lost 3 bases to trimming and J lost 3 bases, with 8 bases between them. The CDR3 runs 13 residues. Germline V gene data show CDR1 as SQVTM and CDR2 as ANQGSEA. CDR3 nucleotide sequence: TGCAGCGTTGAGGACAGATACACCGGGGAGCTGTTTTTT. It specifies CSVEDRYTGELFF.

CDR3 region: CASSKQAGKDPNEQFF. DNA for the CDR3: TGTGCCAGCAGCAAACAAGCGGGGAAAGACCCTAATGAGCAGTTCTTC. The V call is TRBV9, the J call TRBJ2-1; 7 bases map to TRBD2. Germline CDR1 SGDLS, CDR2 YYNGEE. CDR3 size: 16 residues. The V segment lost 4 bases and the J segment 7 bases; nucleotides outside the gene matches: 14.

This chain joins TRBV11-2 and TRBJ2-3; TRBD2 aligns across 12 bases. This CDR3 region has 17 residues. Looked up from germline, CDR1 is SGHAT and CDR2 is FQNNGV. Losses at the gene ends were 3 bases for V and 2 bases for J; bases not matched to a gene: 6. The CDR3 here is CASSLRGTSGSTDTQYF. CDR3 nucleotide sequence: TGTGCCAGCAGCTTGCGAGGGACTAGCGGGTCCACAGATACGCAGTATTTT.

The rearrangement uses TRBV19 and TRBJ2-3, with 10 bases that match TRBD2. The CDR3 sequence is 17 residues long. Germline lookup yields CDR1 LNHDA and CDR2 SQIVND (reference sequence). J was trimmed by 2 bases and V by 0 bases; bases with no gene match: 5. CDR3 sequence reads: CASSIDLAGASTDTQYF. CDR3 bases: TGTGCCAGTAGTATAGATCTAGCGGGGGCCTCCACAGATACGCAGTATTTT.

This chain links TRBV28 with TRBJ1-2, with 9 bases lining up with TRBD1. The J segment lost 2 bases and the V segment lost 2 bases, leaving 0 bases of the junction unmatched. The CDR3 runs to 14 residues. Germline V gives CDR1 MDHEN, CDR2 SYDVKM. The CDR3 nucleotides are TGTGCCAGCAGTTTAGGACAGGGGAACTATGGCTACACCTTC. Its protein product is CASSLGQGNYGYTF.

The genes are TRBV7-3 and TRBJ2-1, with 13 bases lining up with TRBD2. There are 13 residues in the CDR3. The V and J ends lost 9 bases and 10 bases, in that order; junction bases with no gene match: 6. Germline V lookup: CDR1 SGHTA, CDR2 FQGTGA. This CDR3 is CASRTSGSWEQFF. In DNA form, the CDR3 reads TGTGCCAGTAGGACTAGCGGGAGTTGGGAGCAGTTCTTC.

The CDR3 sequence: CASSFPSGAYGYTF. The CDR3 DNA reads TGTGCCAGCAGCTTCCCCAGTGGGGCATATGGCTACACCTTC. V and J are TRBV7-2 and TRBJ1-2; a possible D gene is TRBD1 (5 bases). CDR1 and CDR2 from the germline V gene are SGHTA and FQGNSA. V shed 3 bases and J shed 5 bases, with 13 bases lying between them. The CDR3 covers 14 residues.

The gene calls are TRBV9 and TRBJ1-3; the match to TRBD1 covers 8 bases. CDR1 and CDR2 from the germline V gene are SGDLS and YYNGEE. The V segment lost 3 bases and the J segment 2 bases; nucleotides outside the gene matches: 4. The CDR3 contains 15 residues. For the CDR3, the DNA is TGTGCCAGCAGCGGACGACAGGGGCCTGGAAACACCATATATTTT. Translation: CASSGRQGPGNTIYF.

The genes are TRBV7-8 and TRBJ2-7, with 9 bases that match TRBD1. V shed 3 bases, J shed 4 bases, and the junction held 4 bases outside the gene matches. Germline assignment: CDR1 SGHVS and CDR2 FQNEAQ. The CDR3 has 14 amino acids. DNA of the CDR3: TGTGCCAGCAGCTTGGGGACAGGGAAGTACGAGCAGTACTTC. Its protein product is CASSLGTGKYEQYF.

In the case of this clone: This CDR3 is also generated by other DNA sequences in the sample. The chain has TRBV19 and TRBJ2-7, with 7 bases lining up with TRBD2. Looked up from germline, CDR1 is LNHDA and CDR2 is SQIVND (reference sequence). CDR3 length: 14 residues. J was trimmed by 2 bases and V by 6 bases; bases with no gene match: 7. CDR3 sequence: CASRRLAGAYEQYF. The DNA of the CDR3 is TGTGCCAGTAGGAGGTTGGCGGGGGCCTACGAGCAGTACTTC.

This chain connects TRBV4-1 to TRBJ2-1, with 11 bases lining up with TRBD2. V shed 4 bases, J shed 5 bases, and the junction held 16 bases outside the gene matches. The CDR3 runs 19 residues. Looked up from germline, CDR1 is MGHRA and CDR2 is YSYEKL. CDR3 protein: CASSPRDRVGLAADNEQFF. DNA of the CDR3: TGCGCCAGCAGCCCCCGGGACAGGGTGGGACTAGCGGCGGACAATGAGCAGTTCTTC.

The chain is built from TRBV6-5 and TRBJ2-7; 8 bases match TRBD1. This CDR3 has 13 residues. In germline, CDR1 is MNHEY, CDR2 SVGAGI. Trimming took 11 bases from V and 6 from J; bases not matched to a gene: 12. CDR3 coding DNA: TGTGCCTCTGGGGGCAGGGGGCCACTCGAGCAGTACTTC. This codes for CASGGRGPLEQYF.

The chain combines TRBV1 with TRBJ2-7; TRBD1 is the table's D call, not checked against the DNA. TRBV1 is listed as a pseudogene. CDR3 length: 16 residues. DNA for the CDR3: TGCACCAGCAGGCACTTCACCCGACAGGGGTCCTACGAGCAGTACTTC. This codes for CTSRHFTRQGSYEQYF.

This rearrangement joins TRBV7-8 to TRBJ2-7; tentative D call: TRBD1 (7 bases). This CDR3 is 15 amino acids long. Between the trimmed V and J ends, which lost 5 bases and 3 bases, there was a span of 17 bases. Germline V lookup: CDR1 SGHVS, CDR2 FQNEAQ. The CDR3 here is CASSLWDSGFYEQYF. DNA for the CDR3: TGTGCCAGCAGCCTTTGGGACAGCGGGTTCTACGAGCAGTACTTC.

V and J are TRBV6-6 and TRBJ2-1; D possibly corresponds to TRBD2 (5 bases). Germline assignment: CDR1 MNHNY and CDR2 SVGAGI (reference sequence). The CDR3 has 14 residues. V lost 2 bases and J 7 bases, leaving 12 bases between the germline ends. The CDR3 sequence: CASSYGMEVNEQFF. The CDR3 nucleotides read TGTGCCAGCAGTTACGGAATGGAGGTGAATGAGCAGTTCTTC.

The chain has TRBV4-1 and TRBJ2-7; D not resolved. The CDR3 length is 15 residues. The germline V and J ends were trimmed by 4 bases and 2 bases, with 15 bases remaining between them. Germline values: CDR1 MGHRA, CDR2 YSYEKL. The CDR3 protein is CASSLDSLTPYEQYF. The DNA for the CDR3 is TGCGCCAGCAGCCTTGACTCCTTGACCCCCTACGAGCAGTACTTC.

This clone showed up just a few times. The DNA is left out, because the CDR3 cannot be placed on it with certainty; the CDR3 is given as TCRdb lists it. The chain links TRBV12-2 to TRBJ2-7; the table's D call TRBD1 went unverified against the DNA. TRBV12-2 is a known pseudogene. The CDR3 spans 14 residues, counting both ends. The CDR3 spells CASRLVGSGAEQYF.

The chain carries TRBV28 and TRBJ2-4; 9 bases map to TRBD1. Trimming cost V 5 bases and J 8 bases; bases outside gene matches: 7. The germline V gene has CDR1 MDHEN and CDR2 SYDVKM. CDR3 length: 14 amino acids. The CDR3 nucleotides read TGTGCCAGCAGTCCAGGACAGGGGCGTTACATTCAGTACTTC. This codes for CASSPGQGRYIQYF.

The rearrangement links TRBV10-1 to TRBJ2-7; 7 positions agree with TRBD1. V gave up 0 bases and J gave up 6 bases; unmatched junction bases: 20. Germline CDR1 is WNHNN and CDR2 is SYGVQD (reference sequence). CDR3 length: 19 amino acids. Written as DNA, the CDR3 is TGCGCCAGCAGTGAGTCGTCCTCTGCTAGAAGTCCCGGGACAGTCGAGCAGTACTTC. Translated, it gives CASSESSSARSPGTVEQYF.

This chain links TRBV7-9 with TRBJ2-7; 10 bases agree with TRBD2. The V and J ends lost 1 base and 2 bases, in that order; junction bases with no gene match: 2. The CDR3 runs 15 residues. The germline V gene encodes CDR1 SEHNR and CDR2 FQNEAQ (reference sequence). In DNA form, the CDR3 reads TGTGCCAGCAGCTTAGGAGCGGGGGGGCCCTACGAGCAGTACTTC. Amino acids: CASSLGAGGPYEQYF.

J is TRBJ2-2 and V is TRBV19, with D possibly matching TRBD2 (6 bases). This CDR3 is 13 amino acids long. V was clipped by 7 bases and J by 3 bases, with 9 bases between them. Germline V CDR1 and CDR2: LNHDA, SQIVND (reference sequence). The CDR3: CASMGTDTGELFF. In DNA form, the CDR3 reads TGTGCCAGTATGGGGACTGACACCGGGGAGCTGTTTTTT.